Ten or more counts support the clone carrying this TCR beta chain. Its target is not known. TCRdb processed the 5' RACE reads anew with MiXCR; each CDR3 protein has one entry. The data show some 65,000 distinct CDR3 sequences, approximately 4.1% seen once. The data were taken from a study of neurological immune-mediated disorders. V shed 7 bases and J shed 2 bases, with 12 bases lying between them. The germline CDR1 and CDR2 sequences are DFQATT and SNEGSKA (reference sequence). There are 12 residues in the CDR3. The study's findings and limits: When grouped phylogenetically, the repertoires of 18 of the 34 multiple sclerosis patients fell together in one related-CDR3 cluster, which is a possible signature.

For the unsorted libraries, 2 million PBMCs stored at -80 C served as input. The sequence derives from a man aged 50 to 59 with multiple sclerosis. The chain links TRBV20-1 to TRBJ2-7; D uncertain. Input material: PBMCs. For the CDR3, the DNA is TGCAGTGTACCCCTCGGCCCCTACGAGCAGTACGTC. This translates into CSVPLGPYEQYV.